This TCR beta chain derives from a study of blood T cell repertoires in COVID-19 (dated by TCRdb to about 2020). Describing the broader study: Samples covering the acute and convalescent phases of COVID-19 were provided by collaborators in the United States, Italy and Spain. The prospective study material was composed of cDNA or gDNA derived from T cells, B-cell-depleted T cells, or PBMCs. Nearly every sample came with metadata listing a de-identified subject ID, COVID-19 status, age in years and sex. The dataset comprised deeply sampled blood TCRbeta repertoires from subjects exposed to, actively infected with, or recovered from COVID-19. The repertoires were released in a freely available public database intended as a resource for research on the immune response to SARS-CoV-2. Where available, HLA class I and class II types were obtained from metadata supplied by the sample provider rather than from assay-based typing. Samples were obtained from the ongoing ImmuneRACE study (first 160 participants) and from about 1,300 subjects provided by 6 global collaborators. Overall results and qualifications from the work: The quantity of clinical and demographic metadata differed by source and by participant and was supplied without curation.

A word on this clone: Which antigen it targets is not known. Per-base quality was not reported, and no clone a single base away is much larger than it.

Each collaborating institution followed its own protocols to collect whole blood in K2EDTA tubes. For TCRbeta analysis, collaborators shipped samples as frozen whole blood, isolated PBMCs, or DNA extracted from either of those sample types. TCRbeta CDR3 regions were amplified from genomic DNA by means of the immunoSEQ Assay, a bias-controlled multiplex PCR. Turning to the authors' computational methods: Nucleated cell counts per sample were estimated from amplification of reference gene primers within the assay. To quantify the absolute abundance of each unique TCRbeta CDR3 rearrangement, sequence reads were collapsed and filtered. For each sample, productive Simpson clonality was calculated by taking the square root of Simpson's diversity index across productive rearrangements. TCRdb took this table from immuneACCESS and kept in-frame rearrangements with V and J called. Such tables lack part of the clones; where checked against another copy, unresolved V genes explain under half of the gap, and the rest is unexplained. For V, J and clone size, that table is used; D and trimming come from the DNA. For this sample there are about 120,000 clones; more than 75% appear just once. The ten largest make up roughly 3.9% of the sample.

The CDR3 starts with the cysteine, ends with the phenylalanine, and has 13 residues. Only the CDR3 part of the read is kept: 39 bases, read in frame from the first base. In the germline V gene, CDR1 corresponds to SNHLY and CDR2 to FYNNEI. V and J are truncated by 7 bases and 9 bases respectively, leaving an intervening sequence of 16 bases. This TCR derives from a man aged 60 to 69 with acute or convalescent COVID-19. The V gene is TRBV2 and the J gene is TRBJ2-1; TRBD2 could be the D gene, as 5 bases match. The sequenced sample consisted of peripheral blood. The nucleotides read TGTGCCAGCATGGGGATGGGAGATAGTGAGCAGTTCTTC. This sequence encodes CASMGMGDSEQFF.